The text below deals with one T cell receptor (beta chain). The antigen is undetermined. Sequencing used immunoSEQ multiplex PCR; TCRdb keeps in-frame clones, though not all of them. Of over 130,000 clones in the sample, 88% are singletons; the top ten hold around 3%. The data are from a study of T cell responses to AZD1222 COVID-19 vaccine. Study-wide findings and caveats: Regions 160-218 and 743-854 held dominance among vaccine-associated CD4 TCRs, which spanned spike. Unmutated regions of variants are reportedly targeted by nearly half of spike-specific TCRs.

In germline, CDR1 is SGDLS, CDR2 YYNGEE. This CDR3 spans 17 amino acids. V dropped 0 bases and J dropped 4 bases, with 17 bases sitting between them. Sequenced material: peripheral blood, taken 28 days after the second AZD1222 dose. This rearrangement joins TRBV9 to TRBJ1-5; D is perhaps TRBD1 (6 bases). The source is an adult who received the AZD1222 COVID-19 vaccine. CDR3 amino acids: CASSVVGSGGPNQPQHF. In nucleotides, the CDR3 is TGTGCCAGCAGCGTAGTGGGCAGCGGGGGCCCAAATCAGCCCCAGCATTTT.